This T cell receptor (beta chain) was observed in a study of blood T cell repertoires in COVID-19. The overall study: Researchers got acute and convalescent COVID-19 samples from the United States, Italy and Spain. Sources were T cells, B-cell-depleted T cells, or PBMCs; the material itself was cDNA or gDNA.

Clones were sequenced by immunoSEQ multiplex PCR, and TCRdb holds only the in-frame ones, with some missing. This table holds around 51,000 clones, 70% to 90% found once. The CDR3 has 16 residues. V was shortened by 0 bases and J by 2 bases, with 13 bases between the two germline ends. Germline values: CDR1 SGHDN, CDR2 FVKESK. Sequenced material: peripheral blood. The V and J genes are TRBV14 and TRBJ1-1, with D perhaps matching TRBD1 (5 bases). The TCR comes from a man aged 80 or over with active COVID-19. The CDR3 nucleotides are TGTGCCAGCAGCCAAGATAATGGACACATAAACACTGAAGCTTTCTTT. Encoded protein: CASSQDNGHINTEAFF.